This entry lists 20 T cell receptor beta chains sequenced from one sample in a study of neoadjuvant anti-PD-1 for oral cavity cancer. Sequenced by immunoSEQ multiplex PCR; TCRdb stores in-frame clones only, minus some. The sample lists roughly 5,800 clones; around half were seen once. Time point reported: after neoadjuvant nivolumab, at surgical resection. The material sequenced was tumor tissue, taken after nivolumab (anti-PD-1) treatment. The origin of the receptors is a person aged 40 to 85 with oral cavity squamous cell carcinoma.

This rearrangement joins TRBV4-1 to TRBJ2-2, with 8 bases identical to TRBD1. Per germline, CDR1 MGHRA and CDR2 YSYEKL. V lost 7 bases, J lost 2 bases, and 3 bases stayed unmatched. This CDR3 comprises 14 residues. The CDR3 spells CASKQGDNTGELFF. The DNA for the CDR3 is TGCGCCAGCAAACAGGGGGACAACACCGGGGAGCTGTTTTTT.

The chain joins TRBV5-6 to TRBJ1-3; tentatively, D is TRBD1 (5 bases). V lost 0 bases and J 0 bases, leaving 7 bases between the germline ends. CDR1 and CDR2 (germline): SGHDT, YYEEEE. This CDR3 is 15 amino acids long. CDR3 residues: CASSLAGGSGNTIYF. CDR3 DNA sequence: TGTGCCAGCAGCTTGGCGGGGGGCTCTGGAAACACCATATATTTT.

The rearrangement joins TRBV6-5 to TRBJ1-4; 11 bases are shared with TRBD1. This CDR3 spans 15 amino acids. Per the germline V gene, CDR1 is MNHEY and CDR2 is SVGAGI. V lost 0 bases to trimming and J lost 7 bases; unmatched junction nucleotides: 1. The CDR3 sequence: CASSYSGTGGEKLFF. In DNA, the CDR3 is TGTGCCAGCAGTTACTCCGGGACAGGGGGTGAAAAACTGTTTTTT.

This clone was found a few times. The rearrangement links TRBV6-6 to TRBJ2-7; TRBD1 matches at 10 bases. Germline trimming cut 4 bases from V and 4 bases from J; bases unmatched to any gene: 4. The CDR3 extends over 14 amino acids. Germline V lookup: CDR1 MNHNY, CDR2 SVGAGI (reference sequence). CDR3 in amino acids: CASSSTGGGYEQYF. The CDR3 nucleotides read TGTGCCAGCAGTTCGACAGGGGGCGGATACGAGCAGTACTTC.

CDR3 sequence (DNA): TGTGCCAGCAGCGCCGGGACAGCCCAAGAGACCCAGTACTTC. Its protein product is CASSAGTAQETQYF. This sequence joins TRBV5-8 and TRBJ2-5; 7 nucleotides match TRBD1. There are 14 residues in the CDR3. Germline V gene lookup returns CDR1 SGHTS and CDR2 YDEGEE. With V trimmed by 4 bases and J by 1 base, 4 bases remained unmatched.

V is TRBV30 and J is TRBJ1-5, with 9 bases fitting TRBD1. Germline V lookup: CDR1 GTSNPN, CDR2 SVGIG (reference sequence). The CDR3 runs 14 residues. With 3 bases clipped from V and 6 bases from J, the junction kept 6 bases outside the gene matches. The CDR3 protein is CAWRRTGVTQPQHF. CDR3 DNA: TGTGCCTGGAGGCGGACAGGGGTCACTCAGCCCCAGCATTTT.

A few counts support this clone. The gene calls are TRBV30 and TRBJ2-3; D gene ambiguous. This CDR3 comprises 13 residues. Germline V gene data show CDR1 as GTSNPN and CDR2 as SVGIG (reference sequence). Deletions cut 0 bases from V and 0 bases from J, with 4 bases between. DNA for the CDR3: TGTGCCTGGAGTGTACGGAGCACAGATACGCAGTATTTT. Its protein is CAWSVRSTDTQYF.

The rearrangement uses TRBV6-1 and TRBJ1-6, with TRBD1 matching over 7 bases. Germline trimming cut 0 bases from V and 10 bases from J; bases unmatched to any gene: 6. Germline V gene lookup returns CDR1 MNHNS and CDR2 SASEGT. This CDR3 region has 15 residues. The CDR3 coding sequence is TGTGCCAGCAGTGAAGCGCCGCAGGGGGTATCACCCCTCCACTTT. Translated, it gives CASSEAPQGVSPLHF.

J is TRBJ1-5 and V is TRBV6-6; 9 bases are a match to TRBD1. Trimming removed 7 bases from V and 5 bases from J; junction bases left unmatched: 9. Germline V lookup: CDR1 MNHNY, CDR2 SVGAGI (reference sequence). The CDR3 has 15 amino acids. The CDR3, as DNA: TGTGCCAGCACAGGAGGTTACAGGGGGCATCAGCCCCAGCATTTT. This codes for CASTGGYRGHQPQHF.

This clone appeared a few times. The chain links TRBV10-1 to TRBJ2-1; tentatively, D is TRBD1 or TRBD2 (6 bases each). Trimming took 0 bases from V and 9 from J, leaving 12 bases between them. From germline, CDR1 is WNHNN and CDR2 SYGVQD (reference sequence). The CDR3 is 14 amino acids. CDR3 in DNA: TGCGCCAGCAGTGAGTCCGGGAGCAGGGGTGAGCAGTTCTTC. Translating it yields CASSESGSRGEQFF.

This rearrangement joins TRBV28 to TRBJ2-2; D is undetermined. Germline CDR1 is MDHEN and CDR2 is SYDVKM. V shed 6 bases and J shed 7 bases, with 15 bases lying between them. The CDR3 sequence is 14 residues long. The CDR3 nucleotides read TGTGCCAGCAGCTATCGACCCGACAACGGGGAGCTGTTTTTT. It is translated as CASSYRPDNGELFF.

The table lists this clone with a few counts. The rearrangement uses TRBV27 and TRBJ2-7; TRBD2 aligns across 14 bases. The germline V gene has CDR1 MNHEY and CDR2 SMNVEV (reference sequence). V was pared by 6 bases and J by 3 bases, with 13 bases of the junction left unmatched. CDR3 length equals 18 residues. CDR3 bases: TGTGCCAGCAGCCACTCAGGGACTAGCGGGAGTACGAGCTACGAGCAGTACTTC. It specifies CASSHSGTSGSTSYEQYF.

The CDR3 DNA follows: TGTGCCAGCAGCTTAGCTGGGGAAGGGACTGAAGCTTTCTTT. Amino acid sequence: CASSLAGEGTEAFF. This chain links TRBV7-9 with TRBJ1-1, with D unclear. From germline, CDR1 is SEHNR and CDR2 FQNEAQ (reference sequence). The V and J ends lost 0 bases and 5 bases respectively, with 10 bases between them. This CDR3 region has 14 residues.

The gene calls are TRBV19 and TRBJ2-1, with TRBD2 as a possible D gene (5 bases). CDR3 size: 13 residues. V was cut by 5 bases and J by 7 bases, with 12 bases left in between. Per the germline V gene, CDR1 is LNHDA and CDR2 is SQIVND (reference sequence). The chain's CDR3 is CASSFARGNEQFF. The DNA of the CDR3 is TGTGCCAGTAGTTTTGCTAGAGGGAATGAGCAGTTCTTC.

The chain uses TRBV19 and TRBJ1-6; D not certain. The CDR3 consists of 13 residues. Germline V gene sequence: CDR1 LNHDA, CDR2 SQIVND (reference sequence). Trimming removed 8 bases at V and 8 bases at J, with 13 bases between. Here the CDR3 reads CASGRETHSPLHF. The CDR3 coding sequence is TGTGCCAGTGGGAGGGAGACTCATTCACCCCTCCACTTT.

This chain connects TRBV6-5 to TRBJ1-1, with a possible D match to TRBD1 (5 bases). Germline assignment: CDR1 MNHEY and CDR2 SVGAGI. V shed 5 bases and J shed 3 bases, with 16 bases lying between them. The CDR3 covers 15 residues. DNA for the CDR3: TGTGCCAGCAGTATCCGCAGGGTCGGGCACACTGAAGCTTTCTTT. Translating it yields CASSIRRVGHTEAFF.

This clone was seen more than once but under ten times. V is TRBV28 and J is TRBJ2-4; D might be TRBD2 (6 bases). V lost 5 bases and J 8 bases, leaving 25 bases between the germline ends. CDR1 and CDR2 from the germline V gene are MDHEN and SYDVKM. The CDR3 has 17 residues. The CDR3 is CASSPAGRRLDRDIQYF. The CDR3 DNA reads TGTGCCAGCAGTCCTGCGGGAAGAAGACTAGACCGGGACATTCAGTACTTC.

V gene TRBV5-5 combines with J gene TRBJ1-2; 8 nucleotides line up with TRBD1. This CDR3 is built from 15 residues. Germline lookup yields CDR1 SGHKS and CDR2 YYEKEE (reference sequence). V trimming: 1 base; J trimming: 5 bases; junction bases outside the gene matches: 7. The CDR3 DNA sequence: TGTGCCAGCAGCTTGACCCCCACAGGGGGTTATGGCTACACCTTC. Its translation is CASSLTPTGGYGYTF.

The chain employs TRBV6-1 and TRBJ1-1; D might be TRBD1 (5 bases). Germline V gene sequence: CDR1 MNHNS, CDR2 SASEGT. The CDR3 contains 14 residues. Trimming stripped 6 bases from V and 1 base from J, with 12 bases between. CDR3 in DNA: TGTGCCAGCAGGTCGGGACTCGGGAACACTGAAGCTTTCTTT. The encoded protein is CASRSGLGNTEAFF.

This rearrangement joins TRBV5-6 to TRBJ2-5, with D uncertain. Trimming shortened V by 5 bases and J by 0 bases, and 8 bases separated the two germline ends. This CDR3 comprises 13 residues. Germline V gene lookup returns CDR1 SGHDT and CDR2 YYEEEE. CDR3 sequence (DNA): TGTGCCAGCAGGCCTGACGACCAAGAGACCCAGTACTTC. Translation gives CASRPDDQETQYF.